The entry below gives a single T cell receptor beta chain sequence along with its context. What this receptor recognizes is not known. No much larger clonotype is one base removed from it; base qualities were not supplied. The donors were healthy, HIV-negative adults who had no recently reported acute infections or vaccinations. Only Caucasian adults living in Nashville, Tennessee, USA were represented among the donors. CD4+ T cells were enriched by magnetic negative selection, after which naive cells were positively selected on CD45RA and the negative fraction was taken as the memory subset. Blood was collected by leukapheresis, and PBMCs were isolated by Ficoll-Histopaque density gradient centrifugation and then cryopreserved in liquid nitrogen vapor phase. Analytical flow cytometry was used to check the purity and quantity of each magnetically sorted T cell population. Each sorted fraction had its genomic DNA isolated and then quantified by UV absorbance on a Nanodrop 2000c.

Using the deep immunoSEQ assay, multiplex PCR amplified TCR CDR3 regions from genomic DNA. Extracted genomic DNA from each cell subset was spread evenly across all wells of several immunoSEQ 96-well plates, with each plate serving as a replicate. For sorted subsets, each replicate PCR was loaded with 200 ng genomic DNA, equivalent to 30,000 or so T cell genomes. Purified libraries were quantified with a Qubit 3.0 fluorometer, sized on a Bioanalyzer 2100, and re-quantified with the KAPA Library Quantification kit. Each immunoSEQ 96-well plate was sequenced on its own single-read 150-cycle Illumina NextSeq 550 flow cell. Per the original workflow: Because the immunoSEQ output held only junctional sequences and lacked quality scores, the filtering could not match the filtering applied to full-length reads. Sequences were annotated with PyIR, a Python wrapper for IgBLAST v1.9, using IMGT germline references to assign V/J genes and CDR3. Reads were removed for weak V/J assignments (E-value above 1e-6), missing CDR3, stop codons, out-of-frame junctions, or ambiguous translated residues. V3J clonotypes were defined as sequences sharing an identical inferred V gene, J gene, and CDR3 amino acid sequence. To compute the percentage overlap between repertoires, the number of shared unique clonotypes was divided by the size of the smaller repertoire. Repertoire richness was assessed with RTK rarefaction, the Chao1 estimator, and Recon v2.1 estimates of unobserved clonotypes. OLGA was used to compute generation probabilities for all TCRbeta clonotypes that the gDNA method yielded from a handful of donors. As stored in TCRdb, this immuneACCESS dataset retains in-frame rearrangements with V and J assigned. A fraction of the clones does not appear; measured against another copy, unresolved V genes explain less than half of the discrepancy, and the remainder lacks a known reason. Clone size and V and J calls were adopted from that table, with D and trimming inferred from the DNA. This sample is represented by about 1 million clones; about 77% of them were singletons. The ten largest clones represent about 1.5% of the sample.

This sample was included in a study of shared clonotypes between healthy human individuals (TCRdb year 2020). About the study as a whole: Two women and a few men aged 18 to 49 years were included in the cohort. For each donor, CD4 naive and CD4 memory were each run on three plates, CD8 naive on two plates, and CD8 memory on one plate. Blood TCR repertoires of several healthy adults were deeply sequenced to estimate repertoire size and the extent of clonotype sharing between individuals. Libraries were prepared and TCR repertoires were sequenced by different laboratories using diverse techniques, in order to increase sequencing depth and limit assay-specific biases. Between about 0.94 and 8.9 billion PBMCs per donor were obtained by leukapheresis. Points the paper makes about the study in general: Sampling was limited to blood, and TCR repertoires in tissue likely differ from TCR repertoires in blood. Clonotypes shared by all four sorted-subset donors showed higher generation probabilities than non-shared clonotypes. Naive subsets generally had larger estimated clonotype richness than memory subsets. Incomplete sequencing was indicated by rarefaction of sorted-subset datasets, despite the large sequencing depth. The small number of donors limited the genetic and exposure-history diversity represented. Based on pairwise subsampling, the degree of clonotype sharing among donors was expected to be affected by sequencing depth. When a few donors were compared, the shared fraction of clonotypes was around 5% for naive CD4, roughly 3.3% for naive CD8, 2% to 2.5% for memory CD4, and roughly 0.4% for memory CD8.

The CDR3 goes from the cysteine to the phenylalanine over 12 residues. The read is trimmed to its CDR3 DNA, 36 bases read in frame from base 1. V lost 7 bases and J lost 2 bases; the stretch between them is 8 bases long. The germline V gene encodes CDR1 WSHSY and CDR2 SAAADI. The receptor's source is a man younger than 35 in good health. The V and J segments used are TRBV10-2 and TRBJ2-5, with TRBD1 perhaps the D gene, on 6 matching bases. The sample comprised memory CD4+ T cells sorted from blood. The cell subset or site label on this specimen signifies: CD45RA-negative fraction. Here the CDR3 is given as CASKRGQETQYF. The DNA sequence is given as TGCGCCAGCAAGAGGGGGCAAGAGACCCAGTACTTC.